A selection of T cell receptor beta chains follows, all from one sample in a study of vaccination and CD4 T cells after COVID-19. These receptors' targets are unknown. One entry per CDR3 protein, called by TCRdb with MiXCR from the PCR reads. Of more than 4,500 distinct CDR3 sequences listed, less than 35% are singletons. The sequenced sample consisted of CD4+ T cells from blood, cultured in vitro. Receptor source: a human donor in good health. Both conserved end residues are part of each CDR3. The D gene is left open where the match is weak. Only part of the rows carry a size: once, few, many, or a class if the clone is expanded.

v_gene	abundance	d_gene	j_gene	CDR3aa	CDR3nt
TRBV27	NA	TRBD1	TRBJ1-5	CASSPIGTGEGLPQHF	TGTGCCAGCAGTCCCATCGGGACAGGGGAGGGTCTTCCCCAGCATTTT
TRBV5-6	NA	NA	TRBJ2-7	CASSLAGASSYEQYF	TGTGCCAGCAGCTTGGCCGGGGCTAGCAGCTACGAGCAGTACTTC
TRBV29-1	NA	NA	TRBJ1-6	CSSLAGGESYNSPLHF	TGCAGCTCCTTGGCAGGCGGGGAATCCTATAATTCACCCCTCCACTTT
TRBV19	few	TRBD2	TRBJ2-3	CASSPGLAGTSTQYF	TGTGCCAGTAGTCCCGGACTAGCGGGTACCAGTACGCAGTATTTT
TRBV5-1	NA	TRBD2	TRBJ2-5	CASKERGGWETQYF	TGCGCCAGCAAGGAGCGGGGGGGTTGGGAGACCCAGTACTTC
TRBV6-1	medium-sized	NA	TRBJ1-1	CASPVWGGLGAFF	TGTGCCAGCCCGGTCTGGGGGGGACTAGGAGCTTTCTTT
TRBV7-6	NA	NA	TRBJ1-3	CASSLPGSENTIYF	TGTGCCAGCAGCTTACCCGGTTCGGAAAACACCATATATTTT
TRBV19	NA	NA	TRBJ1-2	CASSMGQVGKSNYGYTF	TGTGCCAGTAGTATGGGTCAGGTCGGCAAGTCTAACTATGGCTACACCTTC
TRBV6-5	NA	NA	TRBJ1-1	CASSYSNQGTEAFF	TGTGCCAGCAGTTACTCGAACCAGGGTACTGAAGCTTTCTTT
TRBV11-2	NA	TRBD1	TRBJ2-7	CASSLDPGQLYEQYF	TGTGCCAGCAGCTTAGACCCGGGACAGCTCTACGAGCAGTACTTC
TRBV5-8	once	NA	TRBJ2-1	CASSFNQGGPYNEQFF	TGTGCCAGCAGCTTCAATCAGGGGGGGCCTTACAATGAGCAGTTCTTC
TRBV6-5	medium-sized	NA	TRBJ1-2	CASSYTGVRYTF	TGTGCCAGCAGTTACACTGGGGTACGCTACACCTTC
TRBV5-8	few	TRBD2	TRBJ2-5	CASSFSGVTETQYF	TGTGCCAGCAGCTTTAGCGGGGTTACCGAGACCCAGTACTTC
TRBV20-1	few	NA	TRBJ1-3	CSARDGSANSGNTIYF	TGCAGTGCTAGAGATGGCTCAGCTAACTCTGGAAACACCATATATTTT
TRBV2	NA	TRBD1	TRBJ1-1	CASDRVSTEAFF	TGTGCCAGCGACAGGGTATCCACTGAAGCTTTCTTT
TRBV29-1	NA	TRBD1	TRBJ1-1	CSVRTGAGAFF	TGCAGCGTGCGGACAGGGGCTGGAGCTTTCTTT
TRBV6-2/TRBV6-3	NA	NA	TRBJ2-5	CASSWEGRGLQETQYF	TGTGCCAGCAGTTGGGAAGGGCGGGGGCTCCAAGAGACCCAGTACTTC
TRBV15	medium-sized	TRBD1	TRBJ1-5	CATLRGQGDGNGNQPQHF	TGTGCCACCCTCCGAGGACAGGGTGATGGTAACGGCAATCAGCCCCAGCATTTT
TRBV7-9	medium-sized	NA	TRBJ1-1	CASSLVGAANTEAFF	TGTGCCAGCAGCCTTGTTGGGGCCGCCAACACTGAAGCTTTCTTT
TRBV28	NA	NA	TRBJ1-1	CASIDTNKGTEAFF	TGTGCCAGCATCGACACCAATAAGGGGACTGAAGCTTTCTTT
TRBV6-1	few	NA	TRBJ1-5	CASSDSNPSGGTNQPQHF	TGTGCCAGCAGTGATTCGAACCCAAGCGGGGGGACCAATCAGCCCCAGCATTTT
TRBV10-3	NA	NA	TRBJ1-3	CAISENESSGNTIYF	TGTGCCATCAGTGAGAACGAGAGCTCTGGAAACACCATATATTTT
TRBV5-1	NA	TRBD1	TRBJ1-6	CASSSLPTGLINSPLHF	TGCGCCAGCAGCTCCTTACCGACAGGGCTGATTAATTCACCCCTCCACTTT
TRBV6-4	NA	NA	TRBJ2-6	CASSEDSGADVLTF	TGTGCCAGCAGTGAAGACTCTGGGGCCGACGTCCTGACTTTC
TRBV5-1	NA	NA	TRBJ2-1	CASSGGLPNEQFF	TGCGCCAGCAGCGGGGGACTCCCCAATGAGCAGTTCTTC
TRBV7-2	medium-sized	TRBD1	TRBJ1-2	CASSHLMGQGDYGYTF	TGTGCCAGCAGCCACCTAATGGGGCAGGGGGACTATGGCTACACCTTC
TRBV5-8	few	NA	TRBJ1-1	CASSPGSQQVNTEAFF	TGTGCCAGCAGCCCCGGATCACAACAGGTGAACACTGAAGCTTTCTTT
TRBV19	NA	NA	TRBJ1-5	CASSMGISNQPQHF	TGTGCCAGTAGTATGGGGATTAGCAATCAGCCCCAGCATTTT
TRBV6-5	NA	NA	TRBJ1-1	CASSYSHGVGNTEAFF	TGTGCCAGCAGTTACTCGCATGGGGTAGGGAACACTGAAGCTTTCTTT
TRBV20-1	few	NA	TRBJ2-7	CSALIRWEQYF	TGCAGTGCTTTAATTAGATGGGAGCAGTACTTC
TRBV6-1	few	NA	TRBJ1-5	CASSPWTGNQPQHF	TGTGCCAGCAGTCCCTGGACAGGCAATCAGCCCCAGCATTTT
TRBV28	NA	TRBD1	TRBJ1-3	CASEGQSSGNTIYF	TGTGCCAGCGAGGGACAGAGCTCTGGAAACACCATATATTTT
TRBV7-2	few	NA	TRBJ1-1	CASSLELSTEAFF	TGTGCCAGCAGCTTAGAACTTAGCACTGAAGCTTTCTTT
TRBV11-2	NA	TRBD1	TRBJ1-6	CATRGLPLHF	TGTGCCACCAGGGGGCTTCCCCTCCACTTT
TRBV20-1	few	NA	TRBJ2-1	CSAHPLVGDEQFF	TGCAGTGCCCACCCGCTAGTTGGTGATGAGCAGTTCTTC
TRBV10-1	few	NA	TRBJ1-1	CASSDAGTLEAFF	TGCGCCAGCAGTGACGCCGGGACCCTGGAAGCTTTCTTT
TRBV6-1	few	TRBD1	TRBJ1-1	CASSGQGGYTEAFF	TGTGCCAGCAGTGGACAGGGGGGGTACACTGAAGCTTTCTTT
TRBV20-1	medium-sized	NA	TRBJ1-1	CSARGGRDTEAFF	TGCAGTGCTAGAGGTGGAAGGGACACTGAAGCTTTCTTT
TRBV19	NA	TRBD2	TRBJ2-5	CASSNRSLAGQETQYF	TGTGCCAGTAGTAACCGCTCACTAGCGGGACAAGAGACCCAGTACTTC
TRBV2	few	NA	TRBJ1-2	CASSAYRDGAGYGYTF	TGTGCCAGCAGCGCCTACAGGGATGGGGCTGGGTATGGCTACACCTTC
TRBV20-1	medium-sized	NA	TRBJ1-5	CSARRSSNQPQHF	TGCAGTGCTAGACGCAGTAGCAATCAGCCCCAGCATTTT